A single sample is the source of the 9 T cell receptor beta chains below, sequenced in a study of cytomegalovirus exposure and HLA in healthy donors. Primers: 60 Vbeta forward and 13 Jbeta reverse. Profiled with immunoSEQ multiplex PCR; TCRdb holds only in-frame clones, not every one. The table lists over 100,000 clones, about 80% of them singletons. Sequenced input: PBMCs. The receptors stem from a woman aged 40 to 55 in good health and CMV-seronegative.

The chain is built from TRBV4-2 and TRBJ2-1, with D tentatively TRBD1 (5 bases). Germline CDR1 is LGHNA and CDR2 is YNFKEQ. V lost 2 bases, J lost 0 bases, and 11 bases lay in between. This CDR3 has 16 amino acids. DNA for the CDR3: TGTGCCAGCAGCCAAAATCTAGACAGCTCCTACAATGAGCAGTTCTTC. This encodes CASSQNLDSSYNEQFF.

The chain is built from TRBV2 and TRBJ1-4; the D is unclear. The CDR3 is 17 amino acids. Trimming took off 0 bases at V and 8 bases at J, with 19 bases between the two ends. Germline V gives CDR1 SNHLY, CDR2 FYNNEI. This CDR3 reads CASSEARATPLGEKLFF. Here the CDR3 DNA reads TGTGCCAGCAGTGAAGCGCGGGCCACACCCTTAGGCGAAAAACTGTTTTTT. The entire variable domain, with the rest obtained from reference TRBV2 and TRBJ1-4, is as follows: EPEVTQTPSHQVTQMGQEVILRCVPISNHLYFYWYRQILGQKVEFLVSFYNNEISEKSEIFDDQFSVERPDGSNFTLKIRSTKLEDSAMYFCASSEARATPLGEKLFFGSGTQLSVL.

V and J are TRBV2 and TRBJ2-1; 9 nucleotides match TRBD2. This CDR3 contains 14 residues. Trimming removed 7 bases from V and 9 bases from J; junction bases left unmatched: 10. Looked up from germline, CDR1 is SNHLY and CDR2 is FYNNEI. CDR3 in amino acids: CASKRVAGDPEQFF. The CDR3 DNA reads TGTGCCAGCAAGCGGGTAGCGGGAGATCCTGAGCAGTTCTTC.

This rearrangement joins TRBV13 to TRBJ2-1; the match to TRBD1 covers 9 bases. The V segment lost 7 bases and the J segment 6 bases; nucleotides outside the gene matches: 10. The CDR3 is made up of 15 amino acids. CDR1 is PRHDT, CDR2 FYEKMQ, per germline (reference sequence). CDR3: CASIAGTGKGNEQFF. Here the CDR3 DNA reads TGTGCCAGCATTGCCGGGACAGGGAAGGGCAATGAGCAGTTCTTC.

CDR3: CASSFIYSGANVLTF. CDR3 nucleotides: TGTGCCAGCAGTTTTATATACTCTGGGGCCAACGTCCTGACTTTC. V is TRBV27 and J is TRBJ2-6; D gene uncertain. Looked up from germline, CDR1 is MNHEY and CDR2 is SMNVEV (reference sequence). Trimming pared 3 bases from V and 0 bases from J, leaving 6 bases between. The CDR3 runs to 15 residues.

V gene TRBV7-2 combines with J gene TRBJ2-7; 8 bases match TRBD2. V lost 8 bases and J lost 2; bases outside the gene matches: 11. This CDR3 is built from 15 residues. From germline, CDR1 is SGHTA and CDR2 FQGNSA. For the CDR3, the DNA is TGTGCCAGCGGCCAATTAGCGGGAACCGCCTACGAGCAGTACTTC. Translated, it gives CASGQLAGTAYEQYF.

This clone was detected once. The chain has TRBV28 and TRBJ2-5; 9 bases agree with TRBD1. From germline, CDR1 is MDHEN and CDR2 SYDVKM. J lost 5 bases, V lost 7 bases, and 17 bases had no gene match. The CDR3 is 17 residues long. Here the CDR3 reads CASTGNRGPFHGETQYF. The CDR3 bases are TGTGCCAGCACGGGCAACAGGGGGCCCTTCCACGGGGAGACCCAGTACTTC.

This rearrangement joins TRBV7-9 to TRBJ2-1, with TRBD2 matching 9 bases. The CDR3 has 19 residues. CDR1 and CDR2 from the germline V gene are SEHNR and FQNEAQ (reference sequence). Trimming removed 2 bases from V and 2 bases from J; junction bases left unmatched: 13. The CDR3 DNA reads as TGTGCCAGCAGCTTATCGATGGTGTTAGCGGGAGAGACCTACAATGAGCAGTTCTTC. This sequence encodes CASSLSMVLAGETYNEQFF.

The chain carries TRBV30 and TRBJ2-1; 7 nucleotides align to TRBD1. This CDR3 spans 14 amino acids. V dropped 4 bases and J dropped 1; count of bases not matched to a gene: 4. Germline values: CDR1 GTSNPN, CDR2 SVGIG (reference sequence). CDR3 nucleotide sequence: TGTGCCTGGACTTCGGACAGGTCCTACAATGAGCAGTTCTTC. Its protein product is CAWTSDRSYNEQFF.